These 19 T cell receptor beta chains share one sample of origin, sequenced in a study of response to subunit inactivated influenza vaccine. MiXCR was run by TCRdb on the RT-PCR reads, yielding one entry per CDR3 protein. The table includes about 500,000 distinct CDR3 sequences, about 7.2% detected once. The source was PBMCs from blood, collected roughly 24 months after vaccination. The receptors derive from a man between 50 and 69 years old who received an inactivated influenza vaccine.

As DNA, the CDR3 is TGTGCCAGCAGCCCCACCGGGACTAGACTAAACAATGAGCAGTTCTTC. It yields the protein CASSPTGTRLNNEQFF. The V call is TRBV6-1, the J call TRBJ2-1, with 8 bases matching TRBD2. Per germline, CDR1 MNHNS and CDR2 SASEGT. V was pared by 6 bases and J by 5 bases, with 12 bases of the junction left unmatched. The CDR3 is 16 amino acids.

For the CDR3, the DNA is TGCAGTGCTAGCCTCCTGTTGGGAAACGAAAAACTGTTTTTT. This codes for CSASLLLGNEKLFF. The V call is TRBV20-1, the J call TRBJ1-4; D remains unclear. The ends were cut back, 3 bases at V and 8 bases at J, with 16 bases in the middle. Per germline, CDR1 DFQATT and CDR2 SNEGSKA (reference sequence). This CDR3 is built from 14 residues.

This clonotype has more than one count but fewer than ten. V is TRBV20-1 and J is TRBJ2-3, with D perhaps matching TRBD1 or TRBD2 (5 bases each). Between the trimmed V and J ends, which lost 5 bases and 0 bases, there was a span of 12 bases. The CDR3 has 14 amino acids. CDR1 is DFQATT, CDR2 SNEGSKA, per germline (reference sequence). CDR3 sequence reads: CSAGRAGSTDTQYF. In nucleotides, the CDR3 is TGCAGTGCTGGGCGGGCAGGGAGCACAGATACGCAGTATTTT.

The chain carries TRBV6-2 or TRBV6-3 and TRBJ2-7; 8 nucleotides align to TRBD2. There are 14 residues in the CDR3. Germline CDR1 MNHEY, CDR2 SVGEGT. After removal of 5 bases from V and 7 bases from J, the junction contained 10 bases not matched to a gene. In nucleotides, the CDR3 is TGTGCCAGCAGTGACGTGACTAGCGTCCGTGAGCAGTACTTC. It specifies CASSDVTSVREQYF.

This clonotype was seen only a few times. This chain uses TRBV6-1 with TRBJ1-1; TRBD1 matches 9 bases. Germline CDR1 and CDR2: MNHNS and SASEGT. Trimming at V came to 5 bases and at J to 6 bases, leaving 7 bases not matched to a gene. This CDR3 is 14 amino acids long. This CDR3 is CASSRGGQGAEAFF. The CDR3 nucleotides are TGTGCCAGCAGTCGGGGGGGACAGGGCGCTGAAGCTTTCTTT.

This clonotype has at least ten counts. The V and J genes are TRBV12-3 or TRBV12-4 and TRBJ2-1, with no clear D. V shed 1 base and J shed 7 bases, with 8 bases lying between them. This CDR3 is built from 13 residues. The CDR3 nucleotides read TGTGCCAGCAGTTTAGGCCTAGTAAATGAGCAGTTCTTC. Translation gives CASSLGLVNEQFF.

The rearrangement links TRBV3-1 to TRBJ2-7; tentatively, D is TRBD1 (5 bases). CDR1 is LGHDT and CDR2 is YNNKEL in the germline V gene (reference sequence). The CDR3 length is 12 residues. Trimming shortened V by 4 bases and J by 6 bases, and 10 bases separated the two germline ends. In nucleotides, the CDR3 is TGTGCCAGCAGCCGAAGCGACAGCGAGCAGTACTTC. It yields the protein CASSRSDSEQYF.

The CDR3 is CSDSQGTHGYTF. CDR3 nucleotide sequence: TGCAGCGATTCACAGGGGACCCATGGCTACACCTTC. The V call is TRBV29-1, the J call TRBJ1-2; TRBD1 matches 7 bases. V lost 7 bases to trimming and J lost 6 bases; unmatched junction nucleotides: 8. The CDR3 runs to 12 residues. Germline V lookup: CDR1 SQVTM, CDR2 ANQGSEA.

This clonotype was seen more than once but under ten times. The V call is TRBV28, the J call TRBJ2-5; D assignment may be TRBD1 or TRBD2 (5 bases each). The V and J ends lost 5 bases and 5 bases respectively, with 18 bases between them. The CDR3 extends over 15 amino acids. The germline V gene encodes CDR1 MDHEN and CDR2 SYDVKM. The chain's CDR3 is CASSRIRDLRETQYF. In DNA form, the CDR3 reads TGTGCCAGCAGTCGAATCCGGGACCTGAGGGAGACCCAGTACTTC.

In its sample, this clonotype was seen many times. The genes are TRBV15 and TRBJ2-7; TRBD2 might be the D (5 bases). Germline-derived CDR1 and CDR2 are LNHNV and YYDKDF (reference sequence). V dropped 5 bases and J dropped 2 bases, with 16 bases sitting between them. The CDR3 spans 15 residues. The CDR3 DNA is TGTGCCACCAGCCAGCGGACCGACGGAGCCTACGAGCAGTACTTC. Protein product: CATSQRTDGAYEQYF.

In its sample, this clonotype was seen a few times. The chain joins TRBV27 to TRBJ2-2; 7 bases line up with TRBD1. The CDR3 covers 15 residues. Per germline, CDR1 MNHEY and CDR2 SMNVEV (reference sequence). With 5 bases clipped from V and 1 base from J, the junction kept 4 bases outside the gene matches. In nucleotides, the CDR3 is TGTGCCAGCAGTAAGGCAGGGGGGAACACCGGGGAGCTGTTTTTT. This sequence encodes CASSKAGGNTGELFF.

The rearrangement uses TRBV10-3 and TRBJ2-3; possible D gene TRBD1, 5 bases. CDR1 is ENHRY and CDR2 is SYGVKD in the germline V gene. V was clipped by 2 bases and J by 4 bases, with 16 bases between them. CDR3 length: 16 residues. CDR3 sequence (DNA): TGTGCCATCAGTGAGGTCTCTGGGGCGGTTGCAGATACGCAGTATTTT. This codes for CAISEVSGAVADTQYF.

The chain has TRBV5-1 and TRBJ2-3, with D possibly matching TRBD2 (7 bases). The CDR3 is made up of 14 amino acids. Germline assignment: CDR1 SGHRS and CDR2 YFSETQ. Trimming shortened V by 3 bases and J by 4 bases, and 12 bases separated the two germline ends. The CDR3 sequence is CASSWGGGSDTQYF. CDR3 coding DNA: TGCGCCAGCAGCTGGGGGGGCGGATCAGATACGCAGTATTTT.

V usage is TRBV29-1 and J usage is TRBJ1-2, with D unresolved. V gave up 2 bases and J gave up 0 bases, with 7 bases separating them. The CDR3 is 13 residues long. Germline V gene sequence: CDR1 SQVTM, CDR2 ANQGSEA. The CDR3, as DNA: TGCAGCGTTGAACAGAAAGCTAACTATGGCTACACCTTC. Translating it yields CSVEQKANYGYTF.

This clonotype turned up a few times. V is TRBV9 and J is TRBJ2-7; TRBD2 matches at 9 bases. The CDR3 runs to 16 residues. Per germline, CDR1 SGDLS and CDR2 YYNGEE. With V trimmed by 0 bases and J by 5 bases, 9 bases remained unmatched. The CDR3 sequence: CASSVAKAGGLHEQYF. In nucleotides, the CDR3 is TGTGCCAGCAGCGTAGCCAAGGCGGGGGGGTTACACGAGCAGTACTTC.

There are many counts of this clonotype. The chain uses TRBV12-3 or TRBV12-4 and TRBJ1-2, with D perhaps TRBD1 (5 bases). V lost 3 bases and J 4 bases, leaving 12 bases between the germline ends. This CDR3 spans 14 amino acids. CDR3 in DNA: TGTGCCAGCAGTTTCCCTTACGACAGCTATGGCTACACCTTC. It is translated as CASSFPYDSYGYTF.

This clonotype was picked up a small number of times. V usage is TRBV3-1 and J usage is TRBJ1-3; no clear D. Germline V gene sequence: CDR1 LGHDT, CDR2 YNNKEL (reference sequence). This CDR3 contains 14 residues. Trimming cost V 5 bases and J 0 bases, with 8 bases left between them. The CDR3 bases are TGTGCCAGCAGCACCTGGGGCTCTGGAAACACCATATATTTT. Amino acids: CASSTWGSGNTIYF.

This clonotype was picked up many times. The chain carries TRBV9 and TRBJ2-5; 8 nucleotides align to TRBD1. CDR1 and CDR2 from the germline V gene are SGDLS and YYNGEE. CDR3 size: 16 residues. V gave up 4 bases and J gave up 5 bases; unmatched junction bases: 13. The CDR3 reads CASSPVIPGGRETQYF. The CDR3 nucleotides read TGTGCCAGCAGCCCCGTAATTCCAGGGGGCCGCGAGACCCAGTACTTC.

The chain links TRBV2 to TRBJ2-3; the D gene could be TRBD1 or TRBD2 (5 bases each). The CDR3 consists of 14 residues. V lost 6 bases to trimming and J lost 3 bases, with 13 bases between them. Germline V gene lookup returns CDR1 SNHLY and CDR2 FYNNEI. CDR3 in DNA: TGTGCCAGCAGACATGGGACGGAAACAGATACGCAGTATTTT. It is translated as CASRHGTETDTQYF. The whole variable domain, remainder taken from reference TRBV2 and TRBJ2-3, is EPEVTQTPSHQVTQMGQEVILRCVPISNHLYFYWYRQILGQKVEFLVSFYNNEISEKSEIFDDQFSVERPDGSNFTLKIRSTKLEDSAMYFCASRHGTETDTQYFGPGTRLTVL.